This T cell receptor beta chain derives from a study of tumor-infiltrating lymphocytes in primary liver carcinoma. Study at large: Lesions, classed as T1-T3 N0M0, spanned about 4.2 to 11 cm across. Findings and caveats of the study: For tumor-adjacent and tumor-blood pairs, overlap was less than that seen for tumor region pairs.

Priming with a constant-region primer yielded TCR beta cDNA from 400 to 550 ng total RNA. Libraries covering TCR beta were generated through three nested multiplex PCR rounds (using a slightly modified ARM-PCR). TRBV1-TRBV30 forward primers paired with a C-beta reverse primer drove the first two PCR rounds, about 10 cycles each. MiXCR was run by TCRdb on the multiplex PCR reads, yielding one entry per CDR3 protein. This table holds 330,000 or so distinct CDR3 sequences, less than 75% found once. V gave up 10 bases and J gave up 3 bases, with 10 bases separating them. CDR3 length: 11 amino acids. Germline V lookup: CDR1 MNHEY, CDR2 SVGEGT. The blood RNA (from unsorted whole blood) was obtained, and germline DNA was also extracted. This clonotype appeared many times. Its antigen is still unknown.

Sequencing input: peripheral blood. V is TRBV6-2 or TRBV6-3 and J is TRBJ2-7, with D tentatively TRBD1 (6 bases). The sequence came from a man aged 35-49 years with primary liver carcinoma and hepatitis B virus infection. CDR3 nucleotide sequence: TGTGCCATCGGACAGTACTACGAGCAGTACTTC. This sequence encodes CAIGQYYEQYF.